The rows below give T cell receptor beta chains drawn from one sample of a study of T-cell memory formation after mild COVID-19. TCRdb re-analysed the 5' RACE reads in MiXCR, keeping a single row per CDR3 protein. The repertoire consists of about 310,000 distinct CDR3 sequences, with roughly a fifth occurring once and the leading ten covering 20% to 25%. Sequencing used PBMCs or a T cell subset sorted from them (not recorded which). These receptors all stem from a man younger than 35 who had mild COVID-19 (a few samples of this study predate the infection). Cell type and time point are not known. The CDR3 runs from the conserved cysteine through the conserved F or W. A D gene is named only where the DNA matches it firmly. The size of a clone is reported for some rows only, either as once, few or many, or as a class for expanded clones.

d_call: TRBD1
v_call: TRBV7-2
j_call: TRBJ1-5
clone_size: NA
cdr3_aa: CASSFGTGGTQHF
cdr3_nt: TGTGCCAGCAGCTTCGGGACAGGGGGGACCCAGCATTTT

d_call: TRBD1
v_call: TRBV5-5
j_call: TRBJ2-7
clone_size: few
cdr3_aa: CASSFEGGQGHYEQYF
cdr3_nt: TGTGCCAGCAGCTTCGAGGGGGGACAGGGGCACTACGAGCAGTACTTC

d_call: NA
v_call: TRBV27
j_call: TRBJ2-6
clone_size: NA
cdr3_aa: CASSLATSGANVLTF
cdr3_nt: TGTGCCAGCAGTTTAGCCACCTCTGGGGCCAACGTCCTGACTTTC

d_call: NA
v_call: TRBV5-5
j_call: TRBJ2-5
clone_size: few
cdr3_aa: CASSQTVEETQYF
cdr3_nt: TGTGCCAGCAGCCAGACAGTCGAAGAGACCCAGTACTTC

d_call: NA
v_call: TRBV6-2/TRBV6-3
j_call: TRBJ2-3
clone_size: NA
cdr3_aa: CASSHGTPTDTQYF
cdr3_nt: TGTGCCAGCAGTCACGGGACTCCGACAGATACGCAGTATTTT

d_call: TRBD1
v_call: TRBV15
j_call: TRBJ2-2
clone_size: few
cdr3_aa: CATRRVRGRNTGELFF
cdr3_nt: TGTGCCACCAGGAGGGTGAGGGGGCGGAACACCGGGGAGCTGTTTTTT

d_call: NA
v_call: TRBV24-1
j_call: TRBJ2-5
clone_size: NA
cdr3_aa: CATSDTLTQETQYF
cdr3_nt: TGTGCCACCAGTGATACACTGACCCAAGAGACCCAGTACTTC

d_call: NA
v_call: TRBV7-9
j_call: TRBJ2-7
clone_size: many
cdr3_aa: CASSPTSYEQYF
cdr3_nt: TGTGCCAGCAGCCCGACCTCCTACGAGCAGTACTTC

d_call: NA
v_call: TRBV3-1
j_call: TRBJ2-2
clone_size: few
cdr3_aa: CASSQGGRRVELFF
cdr3_nt: TGTGCCAGCAGCCAAGGAGGTAGGAGGGTCGAGCTGTTTTTT

d_call: NA
v_call: TRBV7-2
j_call: TRBJ2-2
clone_size: many
cdr3_aa: CASRGTGNTGELFF
cdr3_nt: TGTGCCAGCAGGGGGACGGGGAACACCGGGGAGCTGTTTTTT

d_call: NA
v_call: TRBV12-3/TRBV12-4
j_call: TRBJ1-6
clone_size: NA
cdr3_aa: CASTPPGVRNYNSPLHF
cdr3_nt: TGTGCCAGCACCCCCCCAGGGGTACGGAACTATAATTCACCCCTCCACTTT

d_call: TRBD1
v_call: TRBV5-1
j_call: TRBJ1-2
clone_size: NA
cdr3_aa: CASSEGTGKGYTF
cdr3_nt: TGCGCCAGCAGCGAGGGGACAGGGAAGGGCTACACCTTC

d_call: NA
v_call: TRBV28
j_call: TRBJ2-2
clone_size: NA
cdr3_aa: CASQEEDTGELFF
cdr3_nt: TGTGCCAGCCAGGAGGAGGACACCGGGGAGCTGTTTTTT

d_call: TRBD2
v_call: TRBV7-3
j_call: TRBJ2-1
clone_size: NA
cdr3_aa: CASSPRGGEQFF
cdr3_nt: TGTGCCAGCAGCCCCCGCGGGGGTGAGCAGTTCTTC

d_call: NA
v_call: TRBV5-1
j_call: TRBJ2-1
clone_size: NA
cdr3_aa: CASSRGTYNNEQFF
cdr3_nt: TGCGCCAGCAGCCGGGGGACTTACAACAATGAGCAGTTCTTC

d_call: NA
v_call: TRBV29-1
j_call: TRBJ2-7
clone_size: many
cdr3_aa: CSVGGRQSYEQYF
cdr3_nt: TGCAGCGTTGGGGGAAGACAATCCTACGAGCAGTACTTC

d_call: NA
v_call: TRBV7-6
j_call: TRBJ2-2
clone_size: NA
cdr3_aa: CASSLAGQGELFF
cdr3_nt: TGTGCCAGCAGCTTAGCGGGACAAGGGGAGCTGTTTTTT

d_call: NA
v_call: TRBV10-3
j_call: TRBJ2-3
clone_size: NA
cdr3_aa: CAISGDSDTQYF
cdr3_nt: TGTGCCATCAGCGGGGACTCAGATACGCAGTATTTT

d_call: TRBD2
v_call: TRBV5-6
j_call: TRBJ2-3
clone_size: few
cdr3_aa: CASSLKRGAQPDTQYF
cdr3_nt: TGTGCCAGCAGCTTGAAGCGGGGCGCTCAGCCAGATACGCAGTATTTT

d_call: TRBD1
v_call: TRBV20-1
j_call: TRBJ2-5
clone_size: NA
cdr3_aa: CSASGQGRETQYF
cdr3_nt: TGCAGTGCTAGTGGACAGGGGAGGGAGACCCAGTACTTC

d_call: NA
v_call: TRBV23-1
j_call: TRBJ2-7
clone_size: few
cdr3_aa: CASSSQAPEQYF
cdr3_nt: TGCGCCAGCAGTTCACAGGCCCCCGAGCAGTACTTC

d_call: TRBD1
v_call: TRBV6-6
j_call: TRBJ1-5
clone_size: few
cdr3_aa: CASSHRGSNQPQHF
cdr3_nt: TGTGCCAGCAGTCACAGGGGAAGCAATCAGCCCCAGCATTTT

d_call: NA
v_call: TRBV2
j_call: TRBJ2-3
clone_size: few
cdr3_aa: CASSGDGSTDTQYF
cdr3_nt: TGTGCCAGCAGTGGGGACGGAAGCACAGATACGCAGTATTTT

d_call: TRBD1
v_call: TRBV20-1
j_call: TRBJ1-2
clone_size: NA
cdr3_aa: CSAQGGAGGYTF
cdr3_nt: TGCAGTGCGCAAGGGGGCGCGGGGGGCTACACCTTC

d_call: NA
v_call: TRBV7-2
j_call: TRBJ2-3
clone_size: NA
cdr3_aa: CASSLPGVADTDTQYF
cdr3_nt: TGTGCCAGCAGCTTACCGGGGGTGGCGGACACAGATACGCAGTATTTT

d_call: TRBD1
v_call: TRBV7-9
j_call: TRBJ1-3
clone_size: NA
cdr3_aa: CASGGTDSGNTIYF
cdr3_nt: TGTGCCAGCGGAGGGACAGACTCTGGAAACACCATATATTTT

d_call: TRBD1
v_call: TRBV5-8
j_call: TRBJ1-2
clone_size: few
cdr3_aa: CASSSRDRVSYGYTF
cdr3_nt: TGTGCCAGCAGCTCCCGGGACAGGGTATCCTATGGCTACACCTTC

d_call: NA
v_call: TRBV14
j_call: TRBJ2-1
clone_size: few
cdr3_aa: CASSPPTRVYNEQFF
cdr3_nt: TGTGCCAGCAGCCCCCCGACGAGGGTCTACAATGAGCAGTTCTTC

d_call: NA
v_call: TRBV9
j_call: TRBJ1-1
clone_size: few
cdr3_aa: CATTKEGDMDTEAFF
cdr3_nt: TGTGCCACCACGAAGGAAGGAGATATGGACACTGAAGCTTTCTTT

d_call: TRBD2
v_call: TRBV9
j_call: TRBJ2-5
clone_size: NA
cdr3_aa: CASSVGGTNQETQYF
cdr3_nt: TGTGCCAGCAGCGTAGGGGGGACTAACCAAGAGACCCAGTACTTC

d_call: TRBD2
v_call: TRBV5-1
j_call: TRBJ2-2
clone_size: NA
cdr3_aa: CASSAPSGGLTNTGELFF
cdr3_nt: TGCGCCAGCAGCGCACCTAGCGGGGGCCTTACGAACACCGGGGAGCTGTTTTTT

d_call: TRBD1
v_call: TRBV12-3/TRBV12-4
j_call: TRBJ2-7
clone_size: many
cdr3_aa: CASSLDTGQNYEQYF
cdr3_nt: TGTGCCAGCAGTTTAGACACGGGACAGAACTACGAGCAGTACTTC

d_call: NA
v_call: TRBV3-1
j_call: TRBJ1-5
clone_size: few
cdr3_aa: CASSQGPQGNQPQHF
cdr3_nt: TGTGCCAGCAGCCAAGGACCACAGGGCAATCAGCCCCAGCATTTT

d_call: TRBD2
v_call: TRBV5-1
j_call: TRBJ2-1
clone_size: NA
cdr3_aa: CASSPQGLAGINEQFF
cdr3_nt: TGCGCCAGCAGCCCCCAAGGACTAGCGGGGATCAATGAGCAGTTCTTC

d_call: NA
v_call: TRBV6-5
j_call: TRBJ1-2
clone_size: few
cdr3_aa: CASTSSPDTRGYTF
cdr3_nt: TGTGCCAGCACTTCAAGCCCGGACACCCGGGGCTACACCTTC

d_call: TRBD2
v_call: TRBV10-3
j_call: TRBJ2-7
clone_size: NA
cdr3_aa: CAITLPSGGESYEQYF
cdr3_nt: TGTGCCATCACCCTCCCCAGCGGGGGGGAATCCTACGAGCAGTACTTC

d_call: TRBD2
v_call: TRBV6-6
j_call: TRBJ2-4
clone_size: few
cdr3_aa: CASLGGGRAKNIQYF
cdr3_nt: TGTGCCAGTCTCGGGGGAGGGCGAGCCAAAAACATTCAGTACTTC

d_call: NA
v_call: TRBV6-2/TRBV6-3
j_call: TRBJ1-1
clone_size: many
cdr3_aa: CASSYRNTEAFF
cdr3_nt: TGTGCCAGCAGTTACAGAAACACTGAAGCTTTCTTT

d_call: NA
v_call: TRBV12-3/TRBV12-4
j_call: TRBJ2-5
clone_size: NA
cdr3_aa: CASSLGTRGRTERAQYF
cdr3_nt: TGTGCCAGCAGTTTGGGGACAAGAGGACGCACAGAGAGGGCCCAGTACTTC

d_call: NA
v_call: TRBV5-1
j_call: TRBJ2-1
clone_size: NA
cdr3_aa: CDSSLAQGGEQFF
cdr3_nt: TGCGACAGCAGCTTGGCCCAGGGCGGTGAGCAGTTCTTC

d_call: NA
v_call: TRBV4-3
j_call: TRBJ2-3
clone_size: NA
cdr3_aa: CASSQGGGPGPTDTQYF
cdr3_nt: TGCGCCAGCAGCCAAGGCGGAGGGCCGGGTCCCACAGATACGCAGTATTTT

d_call: NA
v_call: TRBV24-1
j_call: TRBJ2-5
clone_size: NA
cdr3_aa: CATSDSGETQYF
cdr3_nt: TGTGCCACCTCAGATAGCGGAGAGACCCAGTACTTC

d_call: NA
v_call: TRBV7-2
j_call: TRBJ2-1
clone_size: NA
cdr3_aa: CASSLPGGFADSYNEQFF
cdr3_nt: TGTGCCAGCAGCTTACCAGGAGGCTTTGCGGACTCCTACAATGAGCAGTTCTTC

d_call: TRBD1
v_call: TRBV5-5
j_call: TRBJ1-5
clone_size: few
cdr3_aa: CASSGGQFQPQHF
cdr3_nt: TGTGCCAGCAGCGGGGGACAGTTCCAGCCCCAGCATTTT

d_call: NA
v_call: TRBV7-8
j_call: TRBJ2-5
clone_size: NA
cdr3_aa: CASSPRGGFRETQYF
cdr3_nt: TGTGCCAGCAGCCCAAGAGGGGGGTTTCGGGAGACCCAGTACTTC

d_call: TRBD2
v_call: TRBV2
j_call: TRBJ2-3
clone_size: many
cdr3_aa: CASSFAGGTDTQYF
cdr3_nt: TGTGCCAGCAGTTTCGCGGGGGGCACAGATACGCAGTATTTT

d_call: NA
v_call: TRBV6-2/TRBV6-3
j_call: TRBJ2-5
clone_size: NA
cdr3_aa: CASSQRSQETQYF
cdr3_nt: TGTGCCAGTTCCCAAAGGAGCCAAGAGACCCAGTACTTC

d_call: NA
v_call: TRBV4-3
j_call: TRBJ2-5
clone_size: NA
cdr3_aa: CASSQDLSVTPQNTETQYF
cdr3_nt: TGCGCCAGCAGCCAAGATTTGTCCGTGACGCCGCAGAACACTGAGACCCAGTACTTC

d_call: NA
v_call: TRBV5-1
j_call: TRBJ2-5
clone_size: NA
cdr3_aa: CASSLASSFETQYF
cdr3_nt: TGCGCCAGCAGCTTGGCCTCTAGCTTCGAGACCCAGTACTTC

d_call: TRBD2
v_call: TRBV2
j_call: TRBJ2-1
clone_size: NA
cdr3_aa: CASSRAGGSYNEQFF
cdr3_nt: TGTGCCAGCAGTCGAGCGGGGGGCTCCTACAATGAGCAGTTCTTC

d_call: NA
v_call: TRBV20-1
j_call: TRBJ2-7
clone_size: NA
cdr3_aa: CSARDNRGRGEQYF
cdr3_nt: TGCAGTGCTAGAGATAATCGGGGCAGGGGAGAGCAGTACTTC

d_call: NA
v_call: TRBV6-6
j_call: TRBJ2-5
clone_size: once
cdr3_aa: CASSYGPGETQYF
cdr3_nt: TGTGCCAGCAGTTACGGGCCAGGAGAGACCCAGTACTTC

d_call: NA
v_call: TRBV12-3/TRBV12-4
j_call: TRBJ1-5
clone_size: few
cdr3_aa: CASSPRSVDQPQHF
cdr3_nt: TGTGCCAGCAGTCCCCGAAGTGTGGATCAGCCCCAGCATTTT

d_call: NA
v_call: TRBV29-1
j_call: TRBJ1-1
clone_size: NA
cdr3_aa: CSVDEGNEAFF
cdr3_nt: TGCAGCGTTGATGAGGGTAATGAAGCTTTCTTT

d_call: NA
v_call: TRBV4-3
j_call: TRBJ2-3
clone_size: NA
cdr3_aa: CASSQAGTRRGTDTQYF
cdr3_nt: TGCGCCAGCAGCCAAGCCGGGACCCGGAGGGGCACAGATACGCAGTATTTT

d_call: NA
v_call: TRBV7-3
j_call: TRBJ2-3
clone_size: NA
cdr3_aa: CASSLNSMPGADTQYF
cdr3_nt: TGTGCCAGCAGCTTAAACTCCATGCCCGGCGCAGATACGCAGTATTTT

d_call: NA
v_call: TRBV7-2
j_call: TRBJ2-1
clone_size: few
cdr3_aa: CASSWARRNNEQFF
cdr3_nt: TGTGCCAGCAGCTGGGCGCGGAGGAACAATGAGCAGTTCTTC

d_call: TRBD1
v_call: TRBV6-6
j_call: TRBJ2-7
clone_size: few
cdr3_aa: CATEQGSLAYEQYF
cdr3_nt: TGTGCCACCGAACAGGGGTCCTTGGCCTACGAGCAGTACTTC